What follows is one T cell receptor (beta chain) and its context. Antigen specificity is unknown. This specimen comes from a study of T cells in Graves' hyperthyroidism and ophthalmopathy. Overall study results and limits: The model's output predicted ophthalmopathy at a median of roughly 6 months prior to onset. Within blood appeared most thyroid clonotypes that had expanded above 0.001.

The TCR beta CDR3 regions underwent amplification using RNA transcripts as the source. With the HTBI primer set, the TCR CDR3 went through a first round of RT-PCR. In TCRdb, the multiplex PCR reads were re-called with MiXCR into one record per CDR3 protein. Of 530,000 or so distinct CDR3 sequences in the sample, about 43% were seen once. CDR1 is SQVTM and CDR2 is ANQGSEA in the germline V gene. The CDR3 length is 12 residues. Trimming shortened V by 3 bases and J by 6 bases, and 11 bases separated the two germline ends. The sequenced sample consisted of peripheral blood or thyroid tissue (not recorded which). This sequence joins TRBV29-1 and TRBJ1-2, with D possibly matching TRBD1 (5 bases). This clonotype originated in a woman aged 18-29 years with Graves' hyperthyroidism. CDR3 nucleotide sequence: TGCAGCGTTGAGGGACTAGCGGATGGCTACACCTTC. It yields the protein CSVEGLADGYTF.